This TCR beta chain was identified during a study of blood T cell repertoires in COVID-19. About the research overall: Sample material is recorded as cDNA or gDNA derived from T cells, B-cell-depleted T cells, or PBMCs.

Per the study methods: The assay estimated nucleated cells by amplifying reference gene primers. TCRdb's copy holds only in-frame clones and misses some; the assay was immunoSEQ multiplex PCR. Clonal size and the V and J genes are those of that table, whereas D and trimming came from the DNA. The top ten hold 8.5% to 12% of the sample, which has 110,000 or so clones, 81% seen once. Trimming took 3 bases from V and 5 from J; bases not matched to a gene: 16. This CDR3 contains 17 residues. Germline CDR1 reads SGHTA; CDR2 reads FQGNSA. The V call is TRBV7-2, the J call TRBJ2-7; 7 bases match TRBD2. The sample consisted of peripheral blood. The receptor was isolated from a human donor in a cohort sampled during active COVID-19. The CDR3 DNA is TGTGCCAGCAGCTTTAAGGGTCGAGGGCGGGAGCTTGACGAGCAGTACTTC. This codes for CASSFKGRGRELDEQYF.